The 24 T cell receptor beta chains below were found in one sample sequenced in a study of beta chain features in type 1 diabetes. As every portion of the isolated RNA was reverse transcribed, the sequencing read expressed TCRB transcripts. Repertoires were generated with immunoSEQ multiplex PCR, while TCRdb's copy carries only in-frame clones and drops some. The sample shows fewer than 150,000 clones, about 7% of them seen only once. The specimen was central memory CD4+ T cells from blood. The receptors were gathered from a woman in her twenties or thirties in good health.

The chain couples TRBV7-9 to TRBJ1-3, with D possibly being TRBD1 (6 bases). V was clipped by 5 bases and J by 1 base, with 9 bases between them. Germline values: CDR1 SEHNR, CDR2 FQNEAQ (reference sequence). This CDR3 is 14 amino acids long. The CDR3 protein is CASSQRGSGNTIYF. CDR3 DNA sequence: TGTGCCAGCAGCCAAAGGGGGTCTGGAAACACCATATATTTT.

This chain connects TRBV27 to TRBJ2-3, with 8 bases identical to TRBD2. CDR3 length equals 14 residues. Germline lookup yields CDR1 MNHEY and CDR2 SMNVEV (reference sequence). With V trimmed by 6 bases and J by 5 bases, 7 bases remained unmatched. The CDR3 is CASRGTRRQDTQYF. The CDR3 nucleotides read TGTGCCAGCAGGGGGACTAGAAGGCAAGATACGCAGTATTTT.

This clone was recorded a few times. This chain links TRBV6-6 with TRBJ2-2, with D perhaps matching TRBD2 (6 bases). This CDR3 contains 15 residues. Germline CDR1 is MNHNY and CDR2 is SVGAGI (reference sequence). V was pared by 8 bases and J by 1 base, with 14 bases between. CDR3 sequence (DNA): TGTGCCAGCCGTGATAGCGGAAAGAACACCGGGGAGCTGTTTTTT. Translating gives CASRDSGKNTGELFF.

V and J are TRBV19 and TRBJ2-3; a possible D gene is TRBD1 (5 bases). The V gene's germline CDR1 is LNHDA and CDR2 SQIVND (reference sequence). This CDR3 has 15 residues. V gave up 4 bases and J gave up 1 base, with 12 bases separating them. The CDR3 region is CASSTLDKRTDTQYF. In DNA, the CDR3 is TGTGCCAGTAGTACTCTGGACAAACGCACAGATACGCAGTATTTT. Filled out from reference TRBV19 and TRBJ2-3, the complete variable domain reads DGGITQSPKYLFRKEGQNVTLSCEQNLNHDAMYWYRQDPGQGLRLIYYSQIVNDFQKGDIAEGYSVSREKKESFPLTVTSAQKNPTAFYLCASSTLDKRTDTQYFGPGTRLTVL.

This clone appeared a few times. V is TRBV15 and J is TRBJ2-6; 9 positions match TRBD1. J lost 0 bases, V lost 4 bases, and 10 bases had no gene match. The length of the CDR3 is 19 residues. Germline values: CDR1 LNHNV, CDR2 YYDKDF (reference sequence). The CDR3 loop is CATSTARQGGISGANVLTF. CDR3 DNA: TGTGCCACCAGCACAGCTCGACAGGGGGGTATCTCTGGGGCCAACGTCCTGACTTTC.

This clone occurred a few times. This chain connects TRBV7-9 to TRBJ2-5; 7 bases align to TRBD2. V dropped 4 bases and J dropped 2; count of bases not matched to a gene: 13. This CDR3 contains 17 residues. Per the germline V gene, CDR1 is SEHNR and CDR2 is FQNEAQ (reference sequence). CDR3 amino acids: CASSSFASGFRQETQYF. As DNA, the CDR3 is TGTGCCAGCAGCTCCTTCGCTAGCGGCTTCAGACAAGAGACCCAGTACTTC.

A few counts support this clone. The CDR3 DNA reads as TGTGCCAGCAGCTTGGGCTGGGGTAGCGGGTACAATGAGCAGTTCTTC. Protein sequence: CASSLGWGSGYNEQFF. The chain employs TRBV5-5 and TRBJ2-1; 7 bases agree with TRBD2. Germline assignment: CDR1 SGHKS and CDR2 YYEKEE (reference sequence). The V segment lost 0 bases and the J segment 4 bases; nucleotides outside the gene matches: 7. CDR3 length equals 16 residues.

Turning to this clone: The same CDR3 arises from other DNA sequences in this sample as well. This sequence joins TRBV5-1 and TRBJ2-3; the D is unclear. This CDR3 spans 13 amino acids. Per germline, CDR1 SGHRS and CDR2 YFSETQ. V lost 3 bases and J lost 3, with 8 bases in between. The CDR3 spells CASSSPPTDTQYF. The CDR3 bases are TGCGCCAGCAGCTCCCCCCCGACAGATACGCAGTATTTT.

This chain uses TRBV6-1 with TRBJ2-1; perhaps TRBD2 as D (6 bases). This CDR3 comprises 14 residues. The V end was cut by 6 bases, the J end by 3 bases, with 12 bases between. CDR1 is MNHNS, CDR2 SASEGT, per germline. DNA of the CDR3: TGTGCCAGCAGGGTACTAGCAAACTACAATGAGCAGTTCTTC. Residues: CASRVLANYNEQFF.

This clone was counted between two and nine times. A read error may produce the germline difference seen at one junction end. The chain employs TRBV7-7 and TRBJ2-3; 9 bases map to TRBD2. CDR3 length: 16 amino acids. Germline CDR1 is SSHAT and CDR2 is FNYEAQ (reference sequence). The CDR3 spells CASSPNSGSSADTQYF. The CDR3 coding sequence is TGTGCTAGCAGCCCCAATAGCGGGAGCTCCGCAGATACGCAGTATTTT.

The chain combines TRBV19 with TRBJ2-2, with D unclear. This CDR3 contains 13 residues. Between the trimmed V and J ends, which lost 1 base and 4 bases, there was a span of 4 bases. CDR1 and CDR2 (germline): LNHDA, SQIVND (reference sequence). The CDR3 region has the DNA TGTGCCAGTAGTATAGCGGTCACCGGGGAGCTGTTTTTT. Residues: CASSIAVTGELFF. Using reference TRBV19 and TRBJ2-2 for the parts outside the CDR3, the full variable domain is DGGITQSPKYLFRKEGQNVTLSCEQNLNHDAMYWYRQDPGQGLRLIYYSQIVNDFQKGDIAEGYSVSREKKESFPLTVTSAQKNPTAFYLCASSIAVTGELFFGEGSRLTVL.

The rearrangement links TRBV7-2 to TRBJ2-7; D might be TRBD1 (5 bases). Trimming took 5 bases from V and 7 from J, leaving 12 bases between them. The CDR3 length is 12 residues. CDR1 and CDR2 from the germline V gene are SGHTA and FQGNSA. This CDR3 is CASSIQGGEQYF. The DNA of the CDR3 is TGTGCCAGCAGCATCCAGGGTGGTGAGCAGTACTTC.

This clone was detected ten times or more. V is TRBV27 and J is TRBJ2-1; 10 positions match TRBD1. CDR1 is MNHEY, CDR2 SMNVEV, per germline (reference sequence). V was clipped by 5 bases and J by 7 bases; unmatched bases: 8. The CDR3 sequence is 15 residues long. The CDR3 DNA reads as TGTGCCAGCAGTCCTTGGGGACAGGGGAGGAATGAGCAGTTCTTC. This encodes CASSPWGQGRNEQFF.

This clone was observed a handful of times. V usage is TRBV27 and J usage is TRBJ1-2; 9 bases match TRBD1. The CDR3 is 14 residues long. V shed 8 bases, J shed 7 bases, and the junction held 11 bases outside the gene matches. The germline V gene has CDR1 MNHEY and CDR2 SMNVEV (reference sequence). CDR3 nucleotide sequence: TGTGCCAGCCGGGGACAGGGACGCGTTACTGGCTACACCTTC. Protein product: CASRGQGRVTGYTF.

This clone came up a few times. The chain is built from TRBV5-6 and TRBJ1-1; perhaps TRBD1 as D (5 bases). CDR3 length equals 14 residues. Trimming took off 0 bases at V and 5 bases at J, with 11 bases between the two ends. Germline V CDR1 and CDR2: SGHDT, YYEEEE. CDR3 in DNA: TGTGCCAGCAGCTTGGGCCGGCGGGGGACTGAAGCTTTCTTT. Translating gives CASSLGRRGTEAFF.

The sample holds a few counts of this clone. V gene TRBV7-2 combines with J gene TRBJ2-1; TRBD2 agrees at 13 bases. The CDR3 covers 16 residues. V gave up 1 base and J gave up 7 bases; unmatched junction bases: 4. CDR1 and CDR2 from the germline V gene are SGHTA and FQGNSA. The CDR3 sequence is CASSLVPTSGRNEQFF. The CDR3 DNA is TGTGCCAGCAGCTTAGTCCCGACTAGCGGGAGGAATGAGCAGTTCTTC. Based on the CDR3 plus reference TRBV7-2 and TRBJ2-1, the full variable domain is GAGVSQSPSNKVTEKGKDVELRCDPISGHTALYWYRQSLGQGLEFLIYFQGNSAPDKSGLPSDRFSAERTGGSVSTLTIQRTQQEDSAVYLCASSLVPTSGRNEQFFGPGTRLTVL.

The chain carries TRBV28 and TRBJ2-2; TRBD2 aligns across 7 bases. The CDR3 covers 17 residues. CDR1 and CDR2 from the germline V gene are MDHEN and SYDVKM. V shed 2 bases and J 0 bases; nucleotides not matched to a gene: 6. The CDR3 region is CASSLLRGSANTGELFF. The CDR3 region has the DNA TGTGCCAGCAGTTTACTACGCGGGAGTGCGAACACCGGGGAGCTGTTTTTT.

The chain is built from TRBV9 and TRBJ2-7; no clear D gene. Germline values: CDR1 SGDLS, CDR2 YYNGEE. V was trimmed by 0 bases and J by 0 bases, leaving 10 bases between them. The CDR3 runs 15 residues. DNA of the CDR3: TGTGCCAGCAGCGTAGCGATGGGCTCCTCCTACGAGCAGTACTTC. This translates into CASSVAMGSSYEQYF.

V usage is TRBV6-6 and J usage is TRBJ2-1; 9 bases line up with TRBD1. CDR3 length: 15 residues. The germline CDR1 and CDR2 sequences are MNHNY and SVGAGI (reference sequence). V trimming: 5 bases; J trimming: 5 bases; junction bases outside the gene matches: 7. CDR3 in amino acids: CASSPGQGSNNEQFF. The DNA for the CDR3 is TGTGCCAGCAGTCCGGGACAGGGTTCCAACAATGAGCAGTTCTTC.

This clone was seen at least ten times. The J gene is TRBJ2-2, the V gene TRBV7-2; D is ambiguous. Germline lookup yields CDR1 SGHTA and CDR2 FQGNSA. CDR3 size: 14 residues. The germline V and J ends were trimmed by 0 bases and 3 bases, with 5 bases remaining between them. The CDR3 DNA sequence: TGTGCCAGCAGCTTAGCACAGCACACCGGGGAGCTGTTTTTT. Amino acid sequence: CASSLAQHTGELFF.

This clone has ten or more counts. The chain recombines TRBV29-1 with TRBJ1-4; TRBD1 might be the D (6 bases). The CDR3 has 12 amino acids. The V gene lost 6 bases and the J gene lost 8 bases, with 13 bases spanning the gap. Germline assignment: CDR1 SQVTM and CDR2 ANQGSEA. The CDR3 region has the DNA TGCAGCGTCGCCAGGGGTCAAGAAAAACTGTTTTTT. It is translated as CSVARGQEKLFF.

This clone was detected a few times. The rearrangement links TRBV27 to TRBJ1-1, with D maybe TRBD1 (5 bases). Looked up from germline, CDR1 is MNHEY and CDR2 is SMNVEV (reference sequence). V lost 2 bases, J lost 1 base, and 20 bases lay in between. The CDR3 sequence is 18 residues long. The CDR3 DNA sequence: TGTGCCAGCAGTTTAAGGGGCAGGGTGCGTTCGGGGAACACTGAAGCTTTCTTT. This codes for CASSLRGRVRSGNTEAFF.

The chain joins TRBV18 to TRBJ2-1, with 7 bases matching TRBD1. Per germline, CDR1 KGHSH and CDR2 LQKENI. V gave up 5 bases and J gave up 7 bases; unmatched junction bases: 8. The CDR3 runs to 14 residues. The CDR3 loop is CASSSGTEGNEQFF. Written as DNA, the CDR3 is TGTGCCAGCTCATCTGGGACAGAGGGGAATGAGCAGTTCTTC.

The sample holds many counts of this clone. The rearrangement links TRBV6-9 to TRBJ2-1, with 12 bases fitting TRBD2. The germline V gene encodes CDR1 MNHGY and CDR2 SVAAGI. J lost 7 bases, V lost 9 bases, and 4 bases had no gene match. This CDR3 is built from 13 residues. CDR3 region: CARKTSGRNEQFF. DNA of the CDR3: TGTGCCAGAAAGACTAGCGGGAGAAATGAGCAGTTCTTC.